This is a list of T cell receptor beta chains from one sample in a study of T cell responses to AZD1222 COVID-19 vaccine. Sequencing was performed with immunoSEQ multiplex PCR; in TCRdb, only in-frame clones are kept and a portion is missing. The sample contains about 170,000 clones, more than 80% of which appear only once. Source: peripheral blood, taken on day 0 of AZD1222 vaccination. The receptors were sampled from an adult in good health. CDR3s include the opening cysteine and the closing phenylalanine or tryptophan. The D gene is left open where the match is weak. Only part of the rows carry a size: once, few, many, or a class if the clone is expanded.

>TRBJ1-5|-|TRBV7-2|-
CASSYNEREPQHF
TGTGCCAGCAGCTATAACGAACGAGAGCCCCAGCATTTT
>TRBJ1-1|-|TRBV19|-
CASSGEWNTEAFF
TGTGCCAGTAGTGGGGAGTGGAACACTGAAGCTTTCTTT
>TRBJ1-2|-|TRBV18|-
CASSARKEANYGYTF
TGTGCCAGCTCAGCCAGGAAAGAAGCTAACTATGGCTACACCTTC
>TRBJ1-6|-|TRBV7-9|-
CASSLDRIRLHF
TGTGCCAGCAGCTTAGACCGTATTCGACTCCACTTT
>TRBJ1-2|once|TRBV5-5|-
CASSPAGDGYTF
TGTGCCAGCAGCCCCGCCGGGGACGGCTACACCTTC
>TRBJ1-1|once|TRBV6-1|TRBD1
CASSAGGALGKAEAFF
TGTGCCAGCAGTGCAGGGGGCGCATTGGGGAAGGCTGAAGCTTTCTTT
>TRBJ1-1|-|TRBV6-2/TRBV6-3|-
CASSDVDSFNTEAFF
TGTGCCAGCAGCGACGTAGACAGCTTCAACACTGAAGCTTTCTTT
>TRBJ2-5|-|TRBV7-3|-
CASSLAGKETQYF
TGTGCCAGCAGCTTAGCTGGGAAAGAGACCCAGTACTTC
>TRBJ1-1|-|TRBV5-1|-
CASSLDDMNTEAFF
TGCGCCAGCAGCTTGGATGATATGAACACTGAAGCTTTCTTT
>TRBJ2-2|-|TRBV19|-
CASNRESTGELFF
TGTGCCAGTAACAGGGAGTCCACCGGGGAGCTGTTTTTT
>TRBJ2-7|-|TRBV24-1|-
CATSDDGPYEQYF
TGTGCCACCAGTGACGACGGGCCATACGAGCAGTACTTC
>TRBJ2-5|-|TRBV7-9|-
CASSLAQSSGALETQYF
TGTGCCAGCAGCTTAGCGCAATCATCTGGGGCACTCGAGACCCAGTACTTC
>TRBJ1-6|-|TRBV11-2|TRBD1
CASSTRQGSSYNSPLHF
TGTGCCAGCAGCACCCGACAGGGAAGCTCCTATAATTCACCCCTCCACTTT
>TRBJ1-3|-|TRBV30|TRBD1
CAWSDGQAISGNTIYF
TGTGCCTGGAGTGACGGACAGGCGATCTCTGGAAACACCATATATTTT
>TRBJ2-6|-|TRBV4-1|TRBD1
CASSQASDRAGANVLTF
TGCGCCAGCAGCCAAGCCTCGGACAGGGCTGGGGCCAACGTCCTGACTTTC
>TRBJ1-2|once|TRBV7-8|-
CASSLYQGALANYGYTF
TGTGCCAGCAGCTTATACCAGGGCGCCCTAGCTAACTATGGCTACACCTTC
>TRBJ2-4|-|TRBV7-3|TRBD1
CASSPQAATQGRNPKNIQYF
TGTGCCAGCAGCCCACAAGCAGCCACACAGGGGAGAAATCCCAAAAACATTCAGTACTTC
>TRBJ2-5|-|TRBV29-1|-
CSVGTGRETQYF
TGCAGCGTTGGCACAGGGAGAGAGACCCAGTACTTC
>TRBJ2-4|-|TRBV4-2|TRBD2
CASSQDLAGGQVAKNIQYF
TGTGCCAGCAGCCAAGACCTAGCGGGGGGACAAGTAGCCAAAAACATTCAGTACTTC
>TRBJ1-1|few|TRBV19|-
CASSITGHMNTEAFF
TGTGCCAGTAGTATTACCGGACACATGAACACTGAAGCTTTCTTT
>TRBJ1-3|-|TRBV13|-
CASSLATGDGNTIYF
TGTGCCAGCAGCCTCGCGACAGGTGACGGAAACACCATATATTTT
>TRBJ2-7|-|TRBV3-1/TRBV3-2|-
CASSPVGKVVYEQYF
TGTGCCAGCAGCCCTGTGGGGAAGGTGGTATACGAGCAGTACTTC
>TRBJ1-2|-|TRBV25-1|-
CASSEYGSGLSYGYTF
TGTGCCAGCAGTGAATATGGGTCAGGGTTGTCCTATGGCTACACCTTC
>TRBJ1-2|-|TRBV28|-
CASSSLDSYGYTF
TGTGCCAGCAGTTCGCTGGACAGCTATGGCTACACCTTC
>TRBJ1-2|-|TRBV2|TRBD1
CASRGDSRFYTF
TGTGCCAGCAGGGGGGACAGCCGGTTCTACACCTTC
>TRBJ1-4|-|TRBV6-5|-
CASSYTPGRTNEKLFF
TGTGCCAGCAGTTACACCCCGGGACGGACGAATGAAAAACTGTTTTTT
>TRBJ2-3|-|TRBV9|-
CASSPGVLTDTQYF
TGTGCCAGCAGCCCGGGGGTCCTCACAGATACGCAGTATTTT
>TRBJ1-2|-|TRBV2|-
CASSNGRGELINYGYTF
TGTGCCAGCAGTAACGGCAGGGGAGAGCTTATTAACTATGGCTACACCTTC
>TRBJ1-1|-|TRBV7-3|-
CASGPNSAPTEAFF
TGTGCCAGCGGCCCTAATTCGGCACCCACTGAAGCTTTCTTT
>TRBJ2-4|-|TRBV21-1|-
CASWDRTGLVKNIQYF
TGTGCCAGCTGGGACAGAACGGGCCTCGTCAAAAACATTCAGTACTTC
>TRBJ2-3|-|TRBV15|TRBD1
CATSGGDSRTDTQYF
TGTGCCACCAGCGGTGGGGACAGTCGCACAGATACGCAGTATTTT
>TRBJ1-4|-|TRBV2|-
CASKRSTNEKLFF
TGTGCCAGCAAGAGATCAACTAATGAAAAACTGTTTTTT
>TRBJ2-5|-|TRBV9|TRBD1
CASSLGTAQETQYF
TGTGCCAGCAGCCTCGGGACAGCTCAAGAGACCCAGTACTTC
>TRBJ1-1|-|TRBV28|-
CASSLWAGLHTEAFF
TGTGCCAGCAGTTTATGGGCGGGACTACACACTGAAGCTTTCTTT
>TRBJ2-3|-|TRBV7-9|-
CASSLAGGLLSTDTQYF
TGTGCCAGCAGCTTAGCGGGGGGGCTTCTAAGCACAGATACGCAGTATTTT
>TRBJ1-2|-|TRBV29-1|-
CSVPDRGRYTF
TGCAGCGTACCGGACAGAGGACGGTACACCTTC
>TRBJ2-7|-|TRBV5-4|-
CASSSVTNEQYF
TGTGCCAGCAGCTCAGTAACGAACGAGCAGTACTTC
>TRBJ1-4|once|TRBV11-1|TRBD1
CASSEGQGAPGKLFF
TGTGCCAGCAGCGAGGGACAGGGGGCGCCGGGAAAACTGTTTTTT
>TRBJ2-2|-|TRBV11-2|-
CASSPQTGNTGELFF
TGTGCCAGCAGCCCCCAAACAGGGAACACCGGGGAGCTGTTTTTT
>TRBJ1-2|-|TRBV19|-
CASSQWDTLGGYTF
TGTGCCAGTAGCCAATGGGACACCCTGGGTGGCTACACCTTC
>TRBJ2-7|-|TRBV11-2|-
CASSWGATYEQYF
TGTGCCAGCAGCTGGGGCGCAACCTACGAGCAGTACTTC
>TRBJ2-3|-|TRBV7-2|TRBD2
CASSLETSGGATQYF
TGTGCCAGCAGCTTAGAGACTAGCGGGGGAGCTACGCAGTATTTT
>TRBJ2-5|-|TRBV5-1|TRBD1
CASSLTAGGETQYF
TGCGCCAGCAGCTTGACCGCAGGGGGAGAGACCCAGTACTTC
>TRBJ2-6|-|TRBV18|TRBD1
CASSPGTGTSGANVLTF
TGTGCCAGCTCACCTGGGACAGGGACCTCTGGGGCCAACGTCCTGACTTTC